Presented here are 27 T cell receptor beta chains from one specimen sequenced in a study of T cell changes during pregnancy in multiple sclerosis. Profiling relied on immunoSEQ multiplex PCR, and the TCRdb table lists in-frame clones only, not all of them. The data hold 45,000 or so clones, with roughly 90% observed a single time. The sequencing here drew on peripheral blood, taken in the first trimester of pregnancy. Receptor source: a female donor with multiple sclerosis, enrolled in a pregnancy study.

The chain carries TRBV19 and TRBJ2-2; 8 bases map to TRBD1. There are 13 residues in the CDR3. Trimming took 9 bases from V and 4 from J; bases not matched to a gene: 4. The V gene's germline CDR1 is LNHDA and CDR2 SQIVND (reference sequence). The CDR3 bases are TGTGCCAGCCGGACAGGGCGCACCGGGGAGCTGTTTTTT. Its translation: CASRTGRTGELFF.

The chain employs TRBV9 and TRBJ1-2; 7 nucleotides match TRBD1. CDR3 size: 14 residues. With V trimmed by 3 bases and J by 1 base, 3 bases remained unmatched. Germline V gives CDR1 SGDLS, CDR2 YYNGEE. CDR3 region: CASSAGQNNYGYTF. The CDR3 DNA reads TGTGCCAGCAGCGCGGGACAGAATAACTATGGCTACACCTTC.

The chain has TRBV27 and TRBJ1-2, with 8 bases aligning to TRBD1. V was clipped by 6 bases and J by 3 bases; unmatched bases: 6. Germline loops: CDR1 MNHEY, CDR2 SMNVEV (reference sequence). CDR3 length: 14 amino acids. The CDR3 region is CASSPGQGYYGYTF. In DNA, the CDR3 is TGTGCCAGCAGCCCCGGACAGGGCTACTATGGCTACACCTTC.

The V gene is TRBV28, the J gene TRBJ1-2; D is possibly TRBD1 (5 bases). V was cut by 3 bases and J by 3 bases, with 5 bases left in between. The CDR3 consists of 12 residues. Germline assignment: CDR1 MDHEN and CDR2 SYDVKM. CDR3 in DNA: TGTGCCAGCAGTTTCAGGGACTATGGCTACACCTTC. Translation: CASSFRDYGYTF.

This clone was seen many times. The rearrangement links TRBV28 to TRBJ2-7, with TRBD2 identical over 8 bases. With 6 bases clipped from V and 0 bases from J, the junction kept 7 bases outside the gene matches. Germline V gene lookup returns CDR1 MDHEN and CDR2 SYDVKM. CDR3 size: 15 residues. The CDR3 spells CASSSLAANSYEQYF. The CDR3 DNA is TGTGCCAGCAGCTCACTAGCGGCCAACTCCTACGAGCAGTACTTC.

The chain uses TRBV6-4 and TRBJ2-1; 14 nucleotides agree with TRBD2. Germline V lookup: CDR1 MRHNA, CDR2 SNTAGT. This CDR3 contains 15 residues. V lost 5 bases to trimming and J lost 9 bases; unmatched junction nucleotides: 6. As DNA, the CDR3 is TGTGCCAGCAGTTCCGGGACTAGCGGGGGAAGTGAGCAGTTCTTC. Translation gives CASSSGTSGGSEQFF.

The genes are TRBV4-1 and TRBJ2-7; 12 nucleotides line up with TRBD2. The V gene's germline CDR1 is MGHRA and CDR2 YSYEKL. Trimming took 3 bases from V and 5 from J; bases not matched to a gene: 14. The length of the CDR3 is 18 residues. This CDR3 reads CASSQMDGLLAGGHEQYF. DNA of the CDR3: TGCGCCAGCAGCCAGATGGACGGGTTACTAGCGGGGGGCCACGAGCAGTACTTC.

The J gene is TRBJ1-6, the V gene TRBV27; no firm D call. Germline CDR1 MNHEY, CDR2 SMNVEV (reference sequence). Trimming left V 4 bases short and J 4 bases short, with 17 bases between. The length of the CDR3 is 17 residues. This CDR3 is CASSSAIDGGYNSPLHF. For the CDR3, the DNA is TGTGCCAGCAGTTCCGCAATCGACGGCGGATATAATTCACCCCTCCACTTT.

The chain is built from TRBV19 and TRBJ1-2, with D perhaps TRBD1 (5 bases). The V gene lost 3 bases and the J gene lost 0 bases, with 11 bases spanning the gap. The germline V gene has CDR1 LNHDA and CDR2 SQIVND (reference sequence). The CDR3 spans 15 residues. CDR3 sequence: CASSMSTVTNYGYTF. The DNA for the CDR3 is TGTGCCAGTAGTATGTCGACAGTCACTAACTATGGCTACACCTTC.

CDR3 sequence (DNA): TGCGCCAGCAGCCACATCGTGGGGACAGGGGTAGGGGAGCTGTTTTTT. Residues: CASSHIVGTGVGELFF. The V and J genes are TRBV4-3 and TRBJ2-2; 10 nucleotides line up with TRBD1. Trimming removed 3 bases from V and 8 bases from J; junction bases left unmatched: 9. The CDR3 has 16 amino acids. Germline assignment: CDR1 LGHNA and CDR2 YSLEER.

The chain combines TRBV11-2 with TRBJ1-3; D may be TRBD1 (6 bases). V lost 5 bases to trimming and J lost 2 bases, with 19 bases between them. Per the germline V gene, CDR1 is SGHAT and CDR2 is FQNNGV. This CDR3 has 17 residues. This CDR3 is CASSRTHGGAPGNTIYF. DNA for the CDR3: TGTGCCAGCAGCAGAACCCATGGGGGGGCGCCTGGAAACACCATATATTTT.

This sequence joins TRBV9 and TRBJ1-6; possibly TRBD1 for D (6 bases). CDR3 length equals 15 residues. Deletions cut 4 bases from V and 9 bases from J, with 17 bases between. CDR1 is SGDLS and CDR2 is YYNGEE in the germline V gene. CDR3 region: CASSPHTGLGSPLHF. In DNA, the CDR3 is TGTGCCAGCAGCCCACACACAGGGTTAGGTTCACCCCTCCACTTT. The variable domain in full, with the rest retrieved from reference TRBV9 and TRBJ1-6, is DSGVTQTPKHLITATGQRVTLRCSPRSGDLSVYWYQQSLDQGLQFLIQYYNGEERAKGNILERFSAQQFPDLHSELNLSSLELGDSALYFCASSPHTGLGSPLHFGNGTRLTVT.

The rearrangement uses TRBV4-1 and TRBJ1-2; TRBD1 aligns across 11 bases. Germline V CDR1 and CDR2: MGHRA, YSYEKL. The CDR3 covers 15 residues. V dropped 2 bases and J dropped 11; count of bases not matched to a gene: 10. Here the CDR3 reads CASSQPVGQGGAYTF. The DNA of the CDR3 is TGCGCCAGCAGCCAACCAGTGGGACAGGGGGGGGCGTACACCTTC.

J is TRBJ2-5 and V is TRBV9; 10 nucleotides align to TRBD2. With V trimmed by 4 bases and J by 4 bases, 7 bases remained unmatched. The CDR3 runs to 15 residues. CDR1 and CDR2 (germline): SGDLS, YYNGEE. CDR3 residues: CASSRSSGGTETQYF. In DNA, the CDR3 is TGTGCCAGCAGCCGATCTAGCGGGGGTACAGAGACCCAGTACTTC.

The rearrangement links TRBV15 to TRBJ1-2; D is undetermined. Looked up from germline, CDR1 is LNHNV and CDR2 is YYDKDF (reference sequence). The CDR3 is 22 residues long. Deletions cut 1 base from V and 0 bases from J, with 30 bases between. The CDR3 sequence: CATSRVGEGLETFAEANYGYTF. The CDR3 nucleotides are TGTGCCACCAGCAGAGTTGGGGAGGGTCTGGAGACATTCGCCGAAGCTAACTATGGCTACACCTTC.

V gene TRBV30 combines with J gene TRBJ1-1; no clear D. The CDR3 loop spans 13 amino acids. The V gene lost 5 bases and the J gene lost 4 bases, with 14 bases spanning the gap. Looked up from germline, CDR1 is GTSNPN and CDR2 is SVGIG (reference sequence). DNA of the CDR3: TGTGCCTGGGCCTACGGGGTAGGCACTGAAGCTTTCTTT. Its protein is CAWAYGVGTEAFF. The full variable domain, rest sourced from reference TRBV30 and TRBJ1-1, is SQTIHQWPATLVQPVGSPLSLECTVEGTSNPNLYWYRQAAGRGLQLLFYSVGIGQISSEVPQNLSASRPQDRQFILSSKKLLLSDSGFYLCAWAYGVGTEAFFGQGTRLTVV.

J is TRBJ2-7 and V is TRBV6-5, with D unclear. Germline V gives CDR1 MNHEY, CDR2 SVGAGI. CDR3 size: 14 residues. V gave up 2 bases and J gave up 4 bases, with 12 bases separating them. The CDR3 DNA sequence: TGTGCCAGCAGTTACGGTCTAGAGGCGTACGAGCAGTACTTC. It translates to CASSYGLEAYEQYF.

The chain has TRBV7-2 and TRBJ2-2; TRBD2 aligns across 7 bases. The CDR3 consists of 15 residues. Germline V CDR1 and CDR2: SGHTA, FQGNSA. The V segment lost 6 bases and the J segment 7 bases; nucleotides outside the gene matches: 11. The CDR3 protein is CASSSSGGFNGELFF. The CDR3 nucleotides read TGTGCCAGCAGTTCCTCGGGGGGATTCAACGGGGAGCTGTTTTTT.

This clone has just a few counts. V gene TRBV5-1 combines with J gene TRBJ1-1, with 10 positions matching TRBD1. The V gene end was trimmed by 0 bases and the J gene end by 3 bases; junction bases not matched to a gene: 2. The CDR3 is 15 amino acids. Per germline, CDR1 SGHRS and CDR2 YFSETQ. In nucleotides, the CDR3 is TGCGCCAGCAGCTTGGGACAGGGGGCGGACACTGAAGCTTTCTTT. It yields the protein CASSLGQGADTEAFF.

The rearrangement links TRBV6-5 to TRBJ1-5, with 8 bases aligning to TRBD1. The trim removed 5 bases at V and 0 bases at J, leaving 3 bases unmatched. CDR1 and CDR2 from the germline V gene are MNHEY and SVGAGI. This CDR3 is 15 amino acids long. The CDR3 region is CASSRTGHSNQPQHF. In DNA form, the CDR3 reads TGTGCCAGCAGTCGGACAGGGCATAGCAATCAGCCCCAGCATTTT.

The chain employs TRBV5-1 and TRBJ1-4; 9 bases line up with TRBD1. CDR3 length: 13 residues. Germline CDR1 is SGHRS and CDR2 is YFSETQ. Trimming took 4 bases from V and 8 from J; bases not matched to a gene: 3. CDR3 in amino acids: CASSRTGVEKLFF. CDR3 DNA: TGCGCCAGCAGCCGGACAGGGGTAGAAAAACTGTTTTTT.

V and J are TRBV30 and TRBJ2-4; the D gene is possibly TRBD2 (7 bases). CDR1 is GTSNPN, CDR2 SVGIG, per germline (reference sequence). V shed 0 bases and J shed 7 bases, with 16 bases lying between them. The CDR3 extends over 15 amino acids. CDR3 nucleotides: TGTGCCTGGAGTGTCATTGAAGGGGGGGCCAACATTCAGTACTTC. Protein: CAWSVIEGGANIQYF. Full variable domain (remainder filled in from reference TRBV30 and TRBJ2-4): SQTIHQWPATLVQPVGSPLSLECTVEGTSNPNLYWYRQAAGRGLQLLFYSVGIGQISSEVPQNLSASRPQDRQFILSSKKLLLSDSGFYLCAWSVIEGGANIQYFGAGTRLSVL.

The genes are TRBV9 and TRBJ1-2, with D maybe TRBD1 (6 bases). V shed 4 bases and J shed 8 bases, with 15 bases lying between them. This CDR3 region has 13 residues. Germline V gene sequence: CDR1 SGDLS, CDR2 YYNGEE. CDR3 DNA: TGTGCCAGCAGCAGGGGGAGGGGTCAAGGCTACACCTTC. It yields the protein CASSRGRGQGYTF.

The V and J genes are TRBV9 and TRBJ1-2; 7 nucleotides align to TRBD1. After removal of 4 bases from V and 3 bases from J, the junction contained 9 bases not matched to a gene. Germline CDR1 reads SGDLS; CDR2 reads YYNGEE. This CDR3 is 15 amino acids long. CDR3 bases: TGTGCCAGCAGCTTCAACAGGGGCGCAGACTATGGCTACACCTTC. Residues: CASSFNRGADYGYTF.

This clone turned up a few times. J is TRBJ1-2 and V is TRBV2, with 7 bases fitting TRBD1. The germline V gene encodes CDR1 SNHLY and CDR2 FYNNEI. The V segment lost 10 bases and the J segment 6 bases; nucleotides outside the gene matches: 11. This CDR3 is built from 13 residues. The CDR3, as DNA: TGTGCCACCTTCCGGGACAGAACTCATGGCTACACCTTC. It codes for CATFRDRTHGYTF.

The V call is TRBV25-1, the J call TRBJ2-1; D might be TRBD2 (5 bases). CDR1 is MGHDK, CDR2 SYGVNS, per germline. The V end lost 1 base, the J end lost 6 bases, and 10 bases lay between the germline ends. This CDR3 is 14 amino acids long. DNA for the CDR3: TGTGCCAGCAGTGAATCTCAGCGGTCCAATGAGCAGTTCTTC. Translating gives CASSESQRSNEQFF.

In DNA form, the CDR3 reads TGTGCCAGCAGCTTGGTCCCCGGGACAAGCCCCTACGAGCAGTACTTC. As protein: CASSLVPGTSPYEQYF. The V gene is TRBV5-4, the J gene TRBJ2-7; D might be TRBD1 (6 bases). CDR3 size: 16 residues. With 0 bases removed from V and 2 bases from J, the gap between germline ends came to 15 bases. In germline, CDR1 is SGHNT, CDR2 YYREEE (reference sequence).